This entry is about one T cell receptor (beta chain). What it binds is not known. With 3 bases removed from V and 3 bases from J, the gap between germline ends came to 11 bases. Germline V gives CDR1 MGHDK, CDR2 SYGVNS. The CDR3 runs 14 residues. Some clones are missing from TCRdb's copy, which holds only in-frame ones; the method was immunoSEQ multiplex PCR. The sample holds roughly 80,000 clones, roughly 90% seen once. This record belongs to a study of OX40 agonist ivuxolimab in advanced cancers. Study-level background: The dose-escalation cohort was around 83% male, with a mean age of about 58 years, ranging roughly 20 to 90. Broader study findings: It was also the case that some nonresponders had low normalized T-cell clonal expansion.

This TCR was recovered from an adult with an advanced solid tumor such as melanoma, head and neck, liver or kidney cancer. The sample here was CD4+ or CD8+ T cells sorted from blood, taken in a trial of the OX40 agonist ivuxolimab. The chain combines TRBV25-1 with TRBJ1-2; maybe TRBD1 (5 bases). CDR3 coding DNA: TGTGCCAGCAGTGACCCGGGGCGGCACTATGGCTACACCTTC. This codes for CASSDPGRHYGYTF.